A single sample is the source of the 7 T cell receptor beta chains below, sequenced in a study of technical replicates of blood from several donors (TCRdb year 2017). The library was obtained by the immunoSEQ multiplex PCR assay. The clones in this table, taken by TCRdb from immuneACCESS, are in-frame only. Not every clone is retained; where verified, under half of the shortfall comes from an unresolved V gene, and the cause of the rest is unknown. The sample records approximately 44,000 clones, 90% to 97% of which are singletons. The ten largest clones add up to less than 0.45% of the sample. Sequenced: T cells isolated from PBMCs. The receptors come from a human donor in good health.

The chain has TRBV4-3 and TRBJ2-7, with a tentative D call TRBD1 (6 bases). The CDR3 has 15 amino acids. Germline V gene sequence: CDR1 LGHNA, CDR2 YSLEER. V was cut by 0 bases and J by 4 bases, with 13 bases left in between. CDR3 in DNA: TGCGCCAGCAGCCAAGACACAGGGCAATTATACGAGCAGTACTTC. Translation gives CASSQDTGQLYEQYF.

The chain has TRBV29-1 and TRBJ2-2, with TRBD1 identical over 7 bases. CDR3 length equals 13 residues. CDR1 SQVTM and CDR2 ANQGSEA come from the germline V gene. V shed 2 bases, J shed 7 bases, and the junction held 4 bases outside the gene matches. CDR3 bases: TGCAGCGTTGAATCAGGGGGTGGCGGGGAGCTGTTTTTT. It yields the protein CSVESGGGGELFF.

The J gene is TRBJ2-3, the V gene TRBV5-6, with a possible D match to TRBD1 (5 bases). This CDR3 contains 13 residues. V lost 6 bases and J 6 bases, leaving 14 bases between the germline ends. Germline V gene sequence: CDR1 SGHDT, CDR2 YYEEEE. The chain's CDR3 is CASTLSPGDTQYF. DNA of the CDR3: TGTGCCAGCACCCTTTCCCCAGGGGATACGCAGTATTTT. The whole variable domain, filled in from reference TRBV5-6 and TRBJ2-3, reads DAGVTQSPTHLIKTRGQQVTLRCSPKSGHDTVSWYQQALGQGPQFIFQYYEEEERQRGNFPDRFSGHQFPNYSSELNVNALLLGDSALYLCASTLSPGDTQYFGPGTRLTVL.

The J gene is TRBJ2-7, the V gene TRBV14; D gene unclear. The V gene lost 4 bases and the J gene lost 4 bases, with 5 bases spanning the gap. The CDR3 is made up of 11 amino acids. Germline V gives CDR1 SGHDN, CDR2 FVKESK. In nucleotides, the CDR3 is TGTGCCAGCAGCCGAGGATACGAGCAGTACTTC. Protein product: CASSRGYEQYF.

This chain uses TRBV2 with TRBJ2-2; D possibly corresponds to TRBD1 (5 bases). Trimming shortened V by 8 bases and J by 1 base, and 14 bases separated the two germline ends. CDR1 SNHLY and CDR2 FYNNEI come from the germline V gene. CDR3 size: 15 residues. CDR3 residues: CASQGGYENTGELFF. CDR3 nucleotide sequence: TGTGCCAGCCAGGGCGGTTATGAGAACACCGGGGAGCTGTTTTTT.

V and J are TRBV5-1 and TRBJ2-3, with D possibly TRBD1 on 7 matching bases. Trimming left V 2 bases short and J 3 bases short, with 13 bases between. The germline gives CDR1 SGHRS, CDR2 YFSETQ. The CDR3 covers 15 residues. The CDR3 nucleotides read TGCGCCAGCAGCTTAGGAGGGGGCCGGACAGATACGCAGTATTTT. It translates to CASSLGGGRTDTQYF.

V is TRBV7-9 and J is TRBJ1-5; 9 bases align to TRBD1. The junction had 5 bases not matched to a gene; V was cut back by 5 bases and J by 3 bases. CDR1 is SEHNR and CDR2 is FQNEAQ in the germline V gene (reference sequence). The CDR3 is made up of 15 amino acids. In DNA, the CDR3 is TGTGCCAGCAGCCCCCGGACAGGGGACAATCAGCCCCAGCATTTT. Its protein is CASSPRTGDNQPQHF.